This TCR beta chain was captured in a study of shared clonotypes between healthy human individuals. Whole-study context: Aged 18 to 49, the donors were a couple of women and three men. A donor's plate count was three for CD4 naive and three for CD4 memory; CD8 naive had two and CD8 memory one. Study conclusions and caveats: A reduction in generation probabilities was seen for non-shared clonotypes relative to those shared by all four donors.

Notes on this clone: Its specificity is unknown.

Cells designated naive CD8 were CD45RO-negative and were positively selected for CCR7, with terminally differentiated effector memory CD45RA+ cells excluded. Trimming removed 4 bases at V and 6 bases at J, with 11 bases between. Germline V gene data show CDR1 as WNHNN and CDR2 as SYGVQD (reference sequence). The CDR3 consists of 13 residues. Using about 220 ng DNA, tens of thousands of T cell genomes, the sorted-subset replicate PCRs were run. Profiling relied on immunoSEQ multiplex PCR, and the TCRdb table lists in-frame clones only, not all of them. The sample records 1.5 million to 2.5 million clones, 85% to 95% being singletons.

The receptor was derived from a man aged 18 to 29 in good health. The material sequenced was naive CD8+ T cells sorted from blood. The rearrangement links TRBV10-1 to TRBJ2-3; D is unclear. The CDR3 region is CASSATPRDTQYF. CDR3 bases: TGCGCCAGCAGTGCCACCCCCCGGGATACGCAGTATTTT.